These 3 T cell receptor beta chains were all obtained from the same sample, sequenced in a study of CD8+CD57+ T cells in acquired aplastic anemia (dated by TCRdb to about 2018). TCRdb records Illumina HiSeq 2000 as the sequencer. TCR beta VDJ combination and CDR3 sequence profiling used genomic DNA as the template. Clones were called with MiXCR by TCRdb after fastp trimmed the public reads at Q25, and only in-frame beta chains were retained. Entries are consolidated by CDR3 protein sequence, retaining the most common genes and DNA. The sample table contains around 230,000 distinct CDR3 sequences; only one count was recorded for roughly 57% of them. Around 28% of the sample is held by the ten biggest clonotypes. Sequenced material: sorted CD4+, CD8+, or CD8+CD57+ T cells (not recorded which) from PBMCs. Receptors originate from a human donor in good health.

V usage is TRBV14 and J usage is TRBJ2-7, with 7 positions matching TRBD1. J was trimmed by 4 bases and V by 5 bases; bases with no gene match: 8. The CDR3 totals 14 residues. Germline CDR1 is SGHDN and CDR2 is FVKESK. For the CDR3, the DNA is TGTGCCAGCAGCATGACAGGGACGTCTTACGAGCAGTACTTC. Protein product: CASSMTGTSYEQYF. Based on the CDR3 plus reference TRBV14 and TRBJ2-7, the full variable domain is EAGVTQFPSHSVIEKGQTVTLRCDPISGHDNLYWYRRVMGKEIKFLLHFVKESKQDESGMPNNRFLAERTGGTYSTLKVQPAELEDSGVYFCASSMTGTSYEQYFGPGTRLTVT.

This chain links TRBV20-1 with TRBJ2-7; TRBD1 matches 9 bases. CDR1 is DFQATT, CDR2 SNEGSKA, per germline (reference sequence). J lost 7 bases, V lost 2 bases, and 9 bases had no gene match. This CDR3 is built from 14 residues. The CDR3 protein is CSARRGQGGEEQYF. The CDR3 DNA follows: TGCAGTGCTAGACGGGGACAGGGAGGAGAAGAGCAGTACTTC.

The chain carries TRBV7-2 and TRBJ2-7; 11 bases fit TRBD1. Germline V gene lookup returns CDR1 SGHTA and CDR2 FQGNSA. V was clipped by 3 bases and J by 5 bases; unmatched bases: 9. The CDR3 covers 16 residues. The chain's CDR3 is CASSFAGTGGRDEQYF. For the CDR3, the DNA is TGTGCCAGCAGCTTCGCCGGGACAGGGGGACGGGACGAGCAGTACTTC.